This T cell receptor beta chain was obtained from a study of T cell changes during pregnancy in multiple sclerosis. In germline, CDR1 is SGDLS, CDR2 YYNGEE. V lost 3 bases and J lost 5; bases outside the gene matches: 6. The CDR3 extends over 14 amino acids. The assay was immunoSEQ multiplex PCR, and TCRdb's table has in-frame clones only and misses some. Here the sample spans 55,000 to 65,000 clones, roughly 94% being singletons. This clone came up once. V gene TRBV9 combines with J gene TRBJ2-7; TRBD1 agrees at 9 bases. The receptor was isolated from a female donor with multiple sclerosis, enrolled in a pregnancy study. The starting material was CD8+ T cells from peripheral blood mononuclear cells, obtained in the third trimester of pregnancy. The CDR3 DNA is TGTGCCAGCAGCGAACAGGGGGCGAGCGACGAGCAGTACTTC. It translates to CASSEQGASDEQYF.